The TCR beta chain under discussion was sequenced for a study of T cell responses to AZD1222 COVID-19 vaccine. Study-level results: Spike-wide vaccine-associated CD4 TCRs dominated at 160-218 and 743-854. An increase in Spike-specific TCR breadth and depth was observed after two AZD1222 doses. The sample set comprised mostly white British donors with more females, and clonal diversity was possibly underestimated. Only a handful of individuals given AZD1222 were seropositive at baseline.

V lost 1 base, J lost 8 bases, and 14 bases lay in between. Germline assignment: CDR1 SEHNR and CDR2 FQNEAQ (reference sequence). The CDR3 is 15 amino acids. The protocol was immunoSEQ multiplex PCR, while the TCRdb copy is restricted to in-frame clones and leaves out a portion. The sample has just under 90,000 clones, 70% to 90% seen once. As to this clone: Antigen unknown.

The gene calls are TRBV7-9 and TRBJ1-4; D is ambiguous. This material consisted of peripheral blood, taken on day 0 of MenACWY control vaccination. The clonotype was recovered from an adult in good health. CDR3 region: CASSLDSPVGEKLFF. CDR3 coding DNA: TGTGCCAGCAGCTTAGACAGCCCTGTGGGAGAAAAACTGTTTTTT.